This T cell receptor beta chain is drawn from a study of cytotoxic CD8 clonotypes in ibrutinib-treated CLL. As for the study in general: Partial response occurred in 24 patients and complete response in 2; at median roughly 72 months, 14 remained remitted and around 12 progressed. General observations from the study: Clonality went up at the time of ibrutinib response, stayed stable in sustained remission, and later dropped back toward its baseline level at progression. Public clonotypes occurred uncommonly; on treatment, they contracted or remained stable. Baseline clonality, higher than in age-matched healthy donors, tracked circulating CD8+ T-cell counts.

Sequencing used immunoSEQ multiplex PCR; TCRdb keeps in-frame clones, though not all of them. The table includes approximately 45,000 clones, approximately 70% detected once. The V and J ends lost 0 bases and 5 bases, in that order; junction bases with no gene match: 3. This CDR3 region has 14 residues. Germline V gene data show CDR1 as SEHNR and CDR2 as FQNEAQ (reference sequence). With regard to this clone: What it recognizes is unknown.

The chain couples TRBV7-9 to TRBJ2-7; 8 bases align to TRBD2. The sequence came from a human donor with chronic lymphocytic leukemia. This specimen consisted of PBMCs, obtained after 24 months of ibrutinib treatment. CDR3 bases: TGTGCCAGCAGCTTAGCAGGGACTAGTGACGAGCAGTACTTC. Its protein is CASSLAGTSDEQYF.